The entry below describes one T cell receptor beta chain. This entry comes from a study of blood T cells in healthy people across ages. The second PCR ran about 6 to 12 cycles with a sample-barcoded 5' primer and J-beta primers. TCRdb re-called the 5' RACE reads through MiXCR, storing one row per CDR3 protein. The sample contains roughly 500,000 distinct CDR3 sequences, 24% of which appear only once. Germline lookup yields CDR1 MDHEN and CDR2 SYDVKM. The V segment lost 5 bases and the J segment 3 bases; nucleotides outside the gene matches: 6. The CDR3 extends over 14 amino acids. The data were also submitted as part of a second study, on T cells of mothers and their children.

Sequencing was carried out using blood. This chain joins TRBV28 and TRBJ2-5; TRBD1 matches at 7 bases. The clonotype comes from a boy between 10 and 17 years old in good health. The CDR3 is CASSTRQGEETQYF. The DNA of the CDR3 is TGTGCCAGCAGTACCAGACAGGGTGAAGAGACCCAGTACTTC.